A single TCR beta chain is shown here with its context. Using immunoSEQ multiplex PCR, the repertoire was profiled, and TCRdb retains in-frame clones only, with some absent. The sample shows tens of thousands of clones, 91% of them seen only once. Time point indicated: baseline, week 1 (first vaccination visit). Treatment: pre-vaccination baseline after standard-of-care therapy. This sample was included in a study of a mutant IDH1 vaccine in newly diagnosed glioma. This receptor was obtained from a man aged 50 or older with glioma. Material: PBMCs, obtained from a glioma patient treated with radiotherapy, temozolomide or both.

The CDR3, as DNA: TGTGCCTGGAGTCATATCCGGGGCCATCAGCCCCAGCATTTT. It translates to CAWSHIRGHQPQHF. V gene TRBV30 combines with J gene TRBJ1-5; perhaps TRBD1 as D (5 bases). Germline loops: CDR1 GTSNPN, CDR2 SVGIG (reference sequence). The CDR3 covers 14 residues. Trimming stripped 2 bases from V and 5 bases from J, with 13 bases between.